Included here is one T cell receptor (beta chain) sequence, with context. Looked up from germline, CDR1 is SEHNR and CDR2 is FQNEAQ (reference sequence). There are 15 residues in the CDR3. V was pared by 2 bases and J by 7 bases, with 7 bases of the junction left unmatched. Using immunoSEQ multiplex PCR, the repertoire was profiled, and TCRdb retains in-frame clones only, with some absent. The sample lists tens of thousands of clones, about nine tenths seen once, with under 0.65% in the top ten. These data originate in a study of T cell changes during pregnancy in multiple sclerosis. This receptor was taken from a female donor with multiple sclerosis, enrolled in a pregnancy study. The gene calls are TRBV7-9 and TRBJ2-1, with 8 bases fitting TRBD2. The material sequenced was CD4+ T cells from peripheral blood mononuclear cells, taken in the third trimester of pregnancy. For the CDR3, the DNA is TGTGCCAGCAGCTTAAACGTCGGGGGGGGGAATGAGCAGTTCTTC. Protein sequence: CASSLNVGGGNEQFF.